This T cell receptor beta chain was identified in a study of blood T cell repertoires in COVID-19. CDR1 LGHNA and CDR2 YSLEER come from the germline V gene. Trimming removed 0 bases from V and 2 bases from J, with 13 bases in between. The CDR3 sequence is 16 residues long. In the study's own analysis: Reference gene primer amplification yielded estimated nucleated cell counts. Sequencing used immunoSEQ multiplex PCR; TCRdb keeps in-frame clones, though not all of them. V, J and clone size are taken as reported in that table, and D and trimming were inferred from the DNA itself. The sample has 80,000 or so clones, more than 80% seen once.

The sample taken for sequencing was peripheral blood. The TCR originated in a woman older than 75 with acute or convalescent COVID-19. The chain recombines TRBV4-3 with TRBJ1-2; weak D call: TRBD1 (5 bases). The CDR3 reads CASSQEIRGTNYGYTF. In nucleotides, the CDR3 is TGCGCCAGCAGCCAAGAAATAAGGGGCACGAACTATGGCTACACCTTC.